A single sample is the source of the 24 T cell receptor beta chains below, sequenced in a study of metastatic and nonmetastatic thyroid tumors. Thyroid surgery was preceded by no treatment in any patient. TCRdb ran MiXCR on the PCR reads. The sample holds about 16,000 clones, about 29% seen once. The sample was tumor tissue. The source of these receptors is a male donor with papillary thyroid cancer or a benign thyroid nodule (not recorded which). Some clones in this sample may be carry-over from other donors' samples.

This clone was found many times. The chain links TRBV5-1 to TRBJ2-5, with 14 bases fitting TRBD2. The length of the CDR3 is 17 residues. Looked up from germline, CDR1 is SGHRS and CDR2 is YFSETQ. J was trimmed by 2 bases and V by 2 bases; bases with no gene match: 5. The DNA for the CDR3 is TGCGCCAGCAGCTTAGGACTAGCGGGAGGCAATCAAGAGACCCAGTACTTC. This sequence encodes CASSLGLAGGNQETQYF.

This clone was counted a few times. The V gene is TRBV27, the J gene TRBJ2-7; D call uncertain. The CDR3 is 11 residues long. From germline, CDR1 is MNHEY and CDR2 SMNVEV (reference sequence). V lost 0 bases to trimming and J lost 12 bases, with 9 bases between them. The CDR3 DNA reads TGTGCCAGCAGTTTATCTGGCAGCTTGTACTTC. As protein: CASSLSGSLYF.

This clone was seen at least ten times. The CDR3 bases are TGTGCCAGCGGTACAGGAGCGTCCGCCGAAGAGTCGGCAGATACGCAGTATTTT. Its translation is CASGTGASAEESADTQYF. The V call is TRBV21-1, the J call TRBJ2-3; no check of the table's D call, TRBD1, against the DNA was made. TRBV21-1 is marked as a pseudogene. This CDR3 region has 18 residues.

This clone was found a few times. This sequence joins TRBV5-1 and TRBJ2-1, with TRBD2 matching 7 bases. The CDR3 sequence is 16 residues long. CDR1 is SGHRS and CDR2 is YFSETQ in the germline V gene. Losses at the gene ends were 0 bases for V and 5 bases for J; bases not matched to a gene: 8. The CDR3: CASSLDRWGGDNEQFF. DNA of the CDR3: TGCGCCAGCAGCTTGGACCGATGGGGAGGGGACAATGAGCAGTTCTTC.

In this sample, this clone turned up a few times. The J gene is TRBJ2-3, the V gene TRBV24-1; D ambiguous. The CDR3 runs to 14 residues. With 8 bases removed from V and 3 bases from J, the gap between germline ends came to 14 bases. Germline V gives CDR1 KGHDR, CDR2 SFDVKD. The CDR3: CATKDTAPTDTQYF. The CDR3 DNA reads TGTGCCACCAAAGACACCGCCCCAACAGATACGCAGTATTTT.

By proportion, this clone is medium-sized. The rearrangement joins TRBV6-4 to TRBJ2-2; D unresolved. From germline, CDR1 is MRHNA and CDR2 SNTAGT. The V end was cut by 3 bases, the J end by 4 bases, with 6 bases between. CDR3 length: 13 residues. The DNA for the CDR3 is TGTGCCAGCAGTGATAAAGGCACCGGGGAGCTGTTTTTT. As protein: CASSDKGTGELFF.

V and J are TRBV11-2 and TRBJ2-1, with D tentatively TRBD1 (5 bases). Germline CDR1 and CDR2: SGHAT and FQNNGV. The CDR3 contains 15 residues. V was trimmed by 1 base and J by 7 bases, leaving 14 bases between them. This CDR3 is CASSLVRATENEQFF. DNA of the CDR3: TGTGCCAGCAGCTTAGTAAGGGCGACAGAGAATGAGCAGTTCTTC.

This clone was recorded many times. This chain uses TRBV18 with TRBJ2-1; perhaps TRBD1 as D (6 bases). Germline CDR1 and CDR2: KGHSH and LQKENI. The ends were cut back, 7 bases at V and 4 bases at J, with 11 bases in the middle. CDR3 size: 13 residues. For the CDR3, the DNA is TGTGCCAGCTTAATAGACAGGTACAATGAGCAGTTCTTC. This translates into CASLIDRYNEQFF. Full variable domain (missing parts from reference TRBV18 and TRBJ2-1): NAGVMQNPRHLVRRRGQEARLRCSPMKGHSHVYWYRQLPEEGLKFMVYLQKENIIDESGMPKERFSAEFPKEGPSILRIQQVVRGDSAAYFCASLIDRYNEQFFGPGTRLTVL.

The chain joins TRBV20-1 to TRBJ2-1, with no clear D. Germline CDR1 reads DFQATT; CDR2 reads SNEGSKA (reference sequence). The CDR3 runs 11 residues. V was clipped by 0 bases and J by 7 bases, with 4 bases between them. The DNA of the CDR3 is TGCAGTGCTAGAGATTGGAATGAGCAGTTCTTC. The encoded protein is CSARDWNEQFF.

V and J are TRBV9 and TRBJ2-1, with D uncertain. CDR3 size: 13 residues. CDR1 and CDR2 from the germline V gene are SGDLS and YYNGEE. Trimming removed 2 bases at V and 12 bases at J, with 15 bases between. The CDR3 DNA reads as TGTGCCAGCAGCGTTTTGCCAGACCTTGGGCAGTTCTTC. This codes for CASSVLPDLGQFF.

This clone has a handful of counts. This chain links TRBV6-1 with TRBJ1-6; D is undetermined. The V and J ends lost 1 base and 7 bases respectively, with 11 bases between them. The CDR3 length is 15 residues. CDR1 and CDR2 from the germline V gene are MNHNS and SASEGT. The CDR3 DNA follows: TGTGCCAGCAGTGAAGGTTTGGACGGAAATTCACCCCTCCACTTT. Its translation is CASSEGLDGNSPLHF.

This clone has ten or more counts. V and J are TRBV7-9 and TRBJ2-3; 10 nucleotides match TRBD1. The CDR3 length is 14 residues. With V trimmed by 5 bases and J by 6 bases, 5 bases remained unmatched. Germline V lookup: CDR1 SEHNR, CDR2 FQNEAQ (reference sequence). The CDR3 DNA sequence: TGTGCCAGCAGCCCGGGACAGGGGTGGGATACGCAGTATTTT. This sequence encodes CASSPGQGWDTQYF.

The chain recombines TRBV5-1 with TRBJ1-6, with 9 bases fitting TRBD1. The CDR3 runs to 14 residues. Trimming took 4 bases from V and 6 from J; bases not matched to a gene: 2. Germline CDR1 and CDR2: SGHRS and YFSETQ. CDR3 DNA sequence: TGCGCCAGCAGCCAGGACAGGGGTAATTCACCCCTCCACTTT. Protein: CASSQDRGNSPLHF.

This clone has more than one count but fewer than ten. The rearrangement joins TRBV2 to TRBJ2-7; no clear D. The CDR3 has 15 residues. Looked up from germline, CDR1 is SNHLY and CDR2 is FYNNEI. The V gene lost 7 bases and the J gene lost 0 bases, with 16 bases spanning the gap. The CDR3 coding sequence is TGTGCCAGCAAGGTTCGGGCGGACGCCTCCTACGAGCAGTACTTC. Translated, it gives CASKVRADASYEQYF.

This clone was counted at least ten times. The chain links TRBV3-1 to TRBJ2-4, with 16 bases matching TRBD2. CDR3 length: 16 amino acids. V gave up 4 bases and J gave up 7 bases; unmatched junction bases: 4. Germline CDR1 and CDR2: LGHDT and YNNKEL (reference sequence). The CDR3 nucleotides read TGTGCCAGCAGCCTAAGGGGACTAGCGGGGGGGAACATTCAGTACTTC. Translated, it gives CASSLRGLAGGNIQYF.

Only a few counts were recorded for this clone. V usage is TRBV10-3 and J usage is TRBJ1-5; no reliable D call. The CDR3 consists of 12 residues. V shed 3 bases and J shed 4 bases, with 4 bases lying between them. Germline V lookup: CDR1 ENHRY, CDR2 SYGVKD. The CDR3 bases are TGTGCCATCAGTGATGGGAATCAGCCCCAGCATTTT. Translated: CAISDGNQPQHF.

The V call is TRBV6-4, the J call TRBJ2-2; TRBD1 matches at 8 bases. The CDR3 runs 14 residues. Germline V gene data show CDR1 as MRHNA and CDR2 as SNTAGT. J gave up 4 bases and V 2 bases, and 0 bases lay outside the gene matches. The CDR3 is CASSDGQGTGELFF. The CDR3 DNA is TGTGCCAGCAGTGACGGACAGGGCACCGGGGAGCTGTTTTTT.

By sample share, this clone is large (0.1 to 1%). This chain uses TRBV7-2 with TRBJ2-7; 8 bases fit TRBD1. Germline CDR1 SGHTA, CDR2 FQGNSA. CDR3 length: 14 residues. V trimming: 4 bases; J trimming: 4 bases; junction bases outside the gene matches: 6. The CDR3 bases are TGTGCCAGCAGCTCACGGACAGGGAGATACGAGCAGTACTTC. Its translation is CASSSRTGRYEQYF.

Ten or more counts support this clone. The chain couples TRBV20-1 to TRBJ2-1, with a possible D match to TRBD2 (5 bases). Germline-derived CDR1 and CDR2 are DFQATT and SNEGSKA (reference sequence). The CDR3 has 13 amino acids. The ends were cut back, 4 bases at V and 6 bases at J, with 13 bases in the middle. The CDR3, as DNA: TGCAGTGCTATGGGCCGGACTTCCAATGAGCAGTTCTTC. Its translation is CSAMGRTSNEQFF.

The CDR3 loop reads CASSPTQGSTSTDTQYF. The CDR3, as DNA: TGTGCCAGTAGTCCAACACAGGGGTCTACTAGCACAGATACGCAGTATTTT. This chain links TRBV19 with TRBJ2-3; 7 nucleotides line up with TRBD1. The CDR3 runs 17 residues. V gave up 5 bases and J gave up 0 bases; unmatched junction bases: 11. Germline CDR1 and CDR2: LNHDA and SQIVND (reference sequence).

This chain uses TRBV5-1 with TRBJ2-1, with TRBD1 matching 7 bases. The CDR3 has 14 amino acids. Germline CDR1 is SGHRS and CDR2 is YFSETQ. The ends lost 2 bases at V and 8 bases at J; junction bases unmatched: 7. CDR3 sequence (DNA): TGCGCCAGCAGCTTAGGACAGGCCAGCGATGAGCAGTTCTTC. Translation gives CASSLGQASDEQFF. The full variable domain, its missing parts supplied by reference TRBV5-1 and TRBJ2-1, is KAGVTQTPRYLIKTRGQQVTLSCSPISGHRSVSWYQQTPGQGLQFLFEYFSETQRNKGNFPGRFSGRQFSNSRSEMNVSTLELGDSALYLCASSLGQASDEQFFGPGTRLTVL.

This chain connects TRBV30 to TRBJ1-4, with D unresolved. The CDR3 sequence is 12 residues long. The V gene lost 3 bases and the J gene lost 8 bases, with 10 bases spanning the gap. Germline CDR1 reads GTSNPN; CDR2 reads SVGIG (reference sequence). The CDR3 nucleotides read TGTGCCTGGAGGGTTACGAGGGAAAAACTGTTTTTT. It translates to CAWRVTREKLFF.

V gene TRBV6-6 combines with J gene TRBJ2-7; D gene uncertain. The CDR3 spans 14 residues. The germline V gene encodes CDR1 MNHNY and CDR2 SVGAGI (reference sequence). Between the trimmed V and J ends, which lost 4 bases and 4 bases, there was a span of 14 bases. CDR3 region: CASSSYDGFYEQYF. DNA of the CDR3: TGTGCCAGCAGTTCTTACGACGGATTTTACGAGCAGTACTTC.

This clone was counted at least ten times. The same CDR3 can be traced to other DNA sequences in this sample. The chain's CDR3 is CASSLDGNTGELFF. CDR3 sequence (DNA): TGCGCCAGCAGCTTGGACGGAAACACCGGGGAGCTGTTTTTT. The rearrangement links TRBV5-1 to TRBJ2-2; no firm D call. CDR3 length: 14 amino acids. Germline V gene sequence: CDR1 SGHRS, CDR2 YFSETQ. V lost 0 bases to trimming and J lost 2 bases, with 5 bases between them.